This TCR beta chain was captured in a study of molecular identifiers for immune sequencing clone quantification. Libraries for naive CD8 T cells, which were made from around 18,000 to 910,000 sorted cells, drew on 10%, 30% or 50% of the RNA. Study-level findings and limits: Clones carrying above 20 RNA copies accounted for over 97% of effector molecules, under 1% in naive cells.

As concerns this clonotype: Antigen specificity is unknown.

This CDR3 is 15 amino acids long. Per the germline V gene, CDR1 is MGHRA and CDR2 is YSYEKL. V shed 4 bases and J shed 0 bases, with 10 bases lying between them. Library preparation followed earlier protocols using designated TCR primers. TCRdb used MiXCR to reprocess the PCR reads, holding one entry per CDR3 protein. The table includes under 11,000 distinct CDR3 sequences, 20% to 25% detected once. The origin of this receptor is a human donor in good health. Some libraries in this study had Jurkat cell RNA spiked in. This rearrangement joins TRBV4-1 to TRBJ1-3, with D possibly TRBD1 on 6 matching bases. The material sequenced was naive CD8+ T cells from blood, with Jurkat cell RNA spiked in. Described subset: FACS-sorted CD8+CD4-CCR7+CD45RA+ naive T cells. The CDR3 bases are TGCGCCAGCAGCCTAGGACAGAGCTCTGGAAACACCATATATTTT. Translating it yields CASSLGQSSGNTIYF.